This TCR beta chain was sequenced for a study of blood T cell repertoires in COVID-19. Sequencing was performed with immunoSEQ multiplex PCR; in TCRdb, only in-frame clones are kept and a portion is missing. The data contain about 50,000 clones, around 90% of them singletons. The V gene's germline CDR1 is SEHNR and CDR2 FQNEAQ (reference sequence). CDR3 length: 16 residues. Trimming left V 0 bases short and J 6 bases short, with 12 bases between. The chain employs TRBV7-9 and TRBJ1-6, with D tentatively TRBD1 (6 bases). This TCR came from a human donor in a cohort sampled during active COVID-19. What was sequenced was peripheral blood. The CDR3 reads CASSLAVPGVNSPLHF. As DNA, the CDR3 is TGTGCCAGCAGCTTAGCAGTCCCAGGGGTTAATTCACCCCTCCACTTT.